Following are 30 T cell receptor beta chains from one sample sequenced in a study of early T cells in non-severe SARS-CoV-2 infection. TCRdb processed the 5' RACE reads anew with MiXCR; each CDR3 protein has one entry. There are under 140,000 distinct CDR3 sequences in the sample; around 12% occur only once, and 3% to 4.5% lies in the top ten. The specimen was whole blood, collected at baseline. All receptors derive from an adult who was a healthcare worker with PCR-confirmed SARS-CoV-2 infection or an uninfected control (not recorded which).

This clonotype was seen ten or more times. The chain is built from TRBV7-6 and TRBJ2-2; the match to TRBD1 covers 9 bases. CDR1 and CDR2 (germline): SGHVS, FNYEAQ. The CDR3 is made up of 15 amino acids. V was clipped by 5 bases and J by 10 bases; unmatched bases: 11. CDR3 nucleotides: TGTGCCAGCAGCCTTGGGACAGGGTCTGTGGAGGAGCTGTTTTTT. The encoded protein is CASSLGTGSVEELFF.

This clonotype appeared a few times. This chain connects TRBV28 to TRBJ1-1; 7 nucleotides agree with TRBD1. The junction had 14 bases not matched to a gene; V was cut back by 7 bases and J by 6 bases. The CDR3 contains 15 residues. The germline gives CDR1 MDHEN, CDR2 SYDVKM. The CDR3 DNA reads TGTGCCAGCACCCCACGGGCAGGGGGAAGGTCTGAAGCTTTCTTT. This encodes CASTPRAGGRSEAFF. Using reference TRBV28 and TRBJ1-1 for the parts outside the CDR3, the full variable domain is DVKVTQSSRYLVKRTGEKVFLECVQDMDHENMFWYRQDPGLGLRLIYFSYDVKMKEKGDIPEGYSVSREKKERFSLILESASTNQTSMYLCASTPRAGGRSEAFFGQGTRLTVV.

This clonotype was counted a few times. V is TRBV29-1 and J is TRBJ2-2; perhaps TRBD1 as D (6 bases). CDR1 and CDR2 (germline): SQVTM, ANQGSEA. Trimming removed 4 bases at V and 2 bases at J, with 8 bases between. The CDR3 runs 13 residues. For the CDR3, the DNA is TGCAGCGTTGTAGGGGGTAACACCGGGGAGCTGTTTTTT. Amino acid sequence: CSVVGGNTGELFF.

This chain links TRBV5-6 with TRBJ2-1; the D gene is possibly TRBD2 (5 bases). With 0 bases removed from V and 1 base from J, the gap between germline ends came to 5 bases. CDR1 and CDR2 from the germline V gene are SGHDT and YYEEEE. There are 14 residues in the CDR3. CDR3 nucleotide sequence: TGTGCCAGCAGCTTGGGGAGGTCCTACAATGAGCAGTTCTTC. It translates to CASSLGRSYNEQFF. The full variable domain, in which reference TRBV5-6 and TRBJ2-1 provide the parts outside the CDR3, is DAGVTQSPTHLIKTRGQQVTLRCSPKSGHDTVSWYQQALGQGPQFIFQYYEEEERQRGNFPDRFSGHQFPNYSSELNVNALLLGDSALYLCASSLGRSYNEQFFGPGTRLTVL.

This clonotype appeared a few times. This chain joins TRBV12-5 and TRBJ2-7; no reliable D call. There are 11 residues in the CDR3. From germline, CDR1 is LGHNT and CDR2 FRNRAP. Trimming pared 2 bases from V and 6 bases from J, leaving 5 bases between. CDR3: CASGLTGEQYF. CDR3 coding DNA: TGTGCTAGTGGTTTGACCGGCGAGCAGTACTTC.

This clonotype was counted ten times or more. The chain couples TRBV5-1 to TRBJ2-7; D possibly corresponds to TRBD1 (6 bases). Trimming pared 3 bases from V and 2 bases from J, leaving 9 bases between. From germline, CDR1 is SGHRS and CDR2 YFSETQ. This CDR3 region has 13 residues. The CDR3 region has the DNA TGCGCCAGCAGCTCTGGACAGCCCTACGAGCAGTACTTC. This translates into CASSSGQPYEQYF.

The chain links TRBV5-1 to TRBJ2-3; D possibly matches TRBD1 or TRBD2 (5 bases each). The CDR3 loop spans 14 amino acids. CDR1 and CDR2 from the germline V gene are SGHRS and YFSETQ. Deletions cut 3 bases from V and 4 bases from J, with 12 bases between. CDR3 bases: TGCGCCAGCAGCTCTGACAGCGGCGCAGATACGCAGTATTTT. It codes for CASSSDSGADTQYF.

The chain carries TRBV25-1 and TRBJ2-1, with D unresolved. V was pared by 8 bases and J by 9 bases, with 14 bases between. The germline V gene encodes CDR1 MGHDK and CDR2 SYGVNS. The CDR3 runs 12 residues. The chain's CDR3 is CASGELLGEQFF. The CDR3 DNA follows: TGTGCCAGCGGAGAGTTATTGGGTGAGCAGTTCTTC.

This clonotype appeared a few times. The chain uses TRBV2 and TRBJ2-7; TRBD2 aligns across 7 bases. CDR1 SNHLY and CDR2 FYNNEI come from the germline V gene. The length of the CDR3 is 16 residues. The V and J ends lost 5 bases and 0 bases, in that order; junction bases with no gene match: 10. The DNA of the CDR3 is TGTGCCAGCAGTAAGGGGATGACTAGCCGCTCCTACGAGCAGTACTTC. Translation: CASSKGMTSRSYEQYF.

In this sample, this clonotype turned up many times. This chain joins TRBV3-1 and TRBJ1-1; D perhaps matches TRBD1 (5 bases). Germline CDR1 reads LGHDT; CDR2 reads YNNKEL (reference sequence). Trimming removed 4 bases from V and 1 base from J, with 10 bases in between. This CDR3 comprises 14 residues. CDR3 loop: CASSPGLRNTEAFF. Written as DNA, the CDR3 is TGTGCCAGCAGCCCGGGACTCAGGAACACTGAAGCTTTCTTT.

This clonotype was recorded many times. The V call is TRBV14, the J call TRBJ2-7; a weak D match, TRBD2 (6 bases). This CDR3 has 16 amino acids. The V gene lost 0 bases and the J gene lost 0 bases, with 12 bases spanning the gap. Germline lookup yields CDR1 SGHDN and CDR2 FVKESK. The CDR3 here is CASSQELAVSSYEQYF. The CDR3 DNA is TGTGCCAGCAGCCAAGAATTAGCGGTAAGCTCCTACGAGCAGTACTTC.

At least ten counts were recorded for this clonotype. This sequence joins TRBV12-3 or TRBV12-4 and TRBJ1-4; 9 positions agree with TRBD1. CDR3 length equals 15 residues. V was clipped by 1 base and J by 5 bases; unmatched bases: 2. In DNA, the CDR3 is TGTGCCAGCAGTTTAGGCGGGACAGGGAATGAAAAACTGTTTTTT. Its translation is CASSLGGTGNEKLFF.

The J gene is TRBJ1-2, the V gene TRBV25-1; D is unresolved. CDR3 size: 15 residues. The V and J ends lost 0 bases and 2 bases respectively, with 10 bases between them. Germline V CDR1 and CDR2: MGHDK, SYGVNS. CDR3 protein: CASSEYSTINYGYTF. As DNA, the CDR3 is TGTGCCAGCAGTGAATATTCGACGATAAACTATGGCTACACCTTC.

The chain couples TRBV5-5 to TRBJ2-1, with no clear D. V lost 0 bases, J lost 0 bases, and 7 bases lay in between. This CDR3 has 15 residues. Germline V gene sequence: CDR1 SGHKS, CDR2 YYEKEE (reference sequence). Written as DNA, the CDR3 is TGTGCCAGCAGCTTGGTATCAAGCTCCTACAATGAGCAGTTCTTC. Its translation is CASSLVSSSYNEQFF.

Many counts were recorded for this clonotype. The genes are TRBV6-6 and TRBJ2-5; D ambiguous. The CDR3 consists of 13 residues. Germline V gene sequence: CDR1 MNHNY, CDR2 SVGAGI (reference sequence). V was trimmed by 4 bases and J by 5 bases, leaving 11 bases between them. The CDR3 sequence is CASSSIEVETQYF. DNA of the CDR3: TGTGCCAGCAGTTCGATTGAGGTTGAGACCCAGTACTTC.

This clonotype was recorded many times. The V and J genes are TRBV7-2 and TRBJ1-5; possible D gene TRBD1, 5 bases. The CDR3 is made up of 13 amino acids. V dropped 2 bases and J dropped 5 bases, with 7 bases sitting between them. Per the germline V gene, CDR1 is SGHTA and CDR2 is FQGNSA. In DNA, the CDR3 is TGTGCCAGCAGCTTACGAGGGGATCAGCCCCAGCATTTT. Residues: CASSLRGDQPQHF.

V gene TRBV30 combines with J gene TRBJ2-7; D is unresolved. Germline V lookup: CDR1 GTSNPN, CDR2 SVGIG (reference sequence). V lost 3 bases and J 2 bases, leaving 14 bases between the germline ends. The CDR3 is 14 residues long. CDR3: CAWRSPNPAYEQYF. In nucleotides, the CDR3 is TGTGCCTGGAGGTCTCCGAACCCAGCCTACGAGCAGTACTTC.

Ten or more counts support this clonotype. This chain connects TRBV6-5 to TRBJ2-7; 8 bases match TRBD1. The CDR3 sequence is 14 residues long. The trim removed 5 bases at V and 6 bases at J, leaving 9 bases unmatched. Germline V gives CDR1 MNHEY, CDR2 SVGAGI. The CDR3 loop is CASSPRTGLGEQYF. In DNA, the CDR3 is TGTGCCAGCAGTCCAAGGACAGGGCTGGGCGAGCAGTACTTC.

The chain is built from TRBV6-6 and TRBJ2-2, with TRBD1 matching over 7 bases. Germline lookup yields CDR1 MNHNY and CDR2 SVGAGI (reference sequence). The CDR3 is made up of 13 amino acids. Trimming took 6 bases from V and 7 from J; bases not matched to a gene: 5. CDR3 residues: CASSLGQVGELFF. The CDR3 region has the DNA TGTGCCAGCAGCCTCGGACAGGTCGGGGAGCTGTTTTTT.

V gene TRBV5-1 combines with J gene TRBJ2-7; TRBD1 matches 8 bases. This CDR3 region has 19 residues. Germline values: CDR1 SGHRS, CDR2 YFSETQ. V lost 0 bases to trimming and J lost 0 bases; unmatched junction nucleotides: 14. In DNA, the CDR3 is TGCGCCAGCAGCTTGGCCCCCGGGGCAACAGGGGGATCCTCCTACGAGCAGTACTTC. Protein sequence: CASSLAPGATGGSSYEQYF.

This clonotype was counted a single time. Being one base from a much bigger clone, this may be a read error. The rearrangement uses TRBV27 and TRBJ2-7, with D perhaps matching TRBD1 (6 bases). The germline gives CDR1 MNHEY, CDR2 SMNVEV (reference sequence). The ends were cut back, 5 bases at V and 4 bases at J, with 18 bases in the middle. The CDR3 runs 15 residues. For the CDR3, the DNA is TGTGCCAGCAGTCCATCGGGCAGGGGAGTGTACGAGCAGTACTTC. Protein product: CASSPSGRGVYEQYF.

This clonotype was counted only a few times. The chain has TRBV20-1 and TRBJ2-4, with 8 bases aligning to TRBD1. The germline V gene has CDR1 DFQATT and CDR2 SNEGSKA (reference sequence). V lost 3 bases, J lost 11 bases, and 15 bases stayed unmatched. This CDR3 has 15 amino acids. Here the CDR3 DNA reads TGCAGTGCTAGTAGTCACAGGGGGTATGAGGTCCTTCAGTACTTC. It translates to CSASSHRGYEVLQYF.

The CDR3: CASRNQGSGNTIYF. CDR3 nucleotide sequence: TGTGCCAGCAGAAATCAGGGCTCTGGAAACACCATATATTTT. This rearrangement joins TRBV6-5 to TRBJ1-3, with D perhaps TRBD1 (5 bases). The germline V and J ends were trimmed by 6 bases and 0 bases, with 9 bases remaining between them. Germline V gives CDR1 MNHEY, CDR2 SVGAGI. The CDR3 contains 14 residues.

The rearrangement joins TRBV29-1 to TRBJ2-1; 7 nucleotides agree with TRBD1. The CDR3 extends over 14 amino acids. Trimming at V came to 7 bases and at J to 1 base, leaving 7 bases not matched to a gene. Germline lookup yields CDR1 SQVTM and CDR2 ANQGSEA. The CDR3 sequence: CSAGHRGSYNEQFF. CDR3 nucleotides: TGCAGCGCCGGGCACAGGGGTTCCTACAATGAGCAGTTCTTC.

This clonotype was observed a handful of times. V usage is TRBV9 and J usage is TRBJ2-1; no firm D call. Germline CDR1 and CDR2: SGDLS and YYNGEE. The CDR3 consists of 12 residues. Trimming left V 0 bases short and J 9 bases short, with 7 bases between. In nucleotides, the CDR3 is TGTGCCAGCAGCGTAGCGGACGGTGAGCAGTTCTTC. Translation gives CASSVADGEQFF.

This clonotype showed up many times. CDR3 residues: CASSLGAGHPGEQYF. The CDR3 DNA reads TGTGCCAGCAGTTTGGGAGCGGGCCACCCCGGCGAGCAGTACTTC. The chain recombines TRBV28 with TRBJ2-7, with D possibly matching TRBD2 (6 bases). CDR3 length: 15 residues. Germline CDR1 MDHEN, CDR2 SYDVKM. V was clipped by 3 bases and J by 6 bases, with 18 bases between them.

This clonotype was seen repeatedly, ten times or more. The chain has TRBV3-1 and TRBJ1-1; 7 nucleotides agree with TRBD1. The CDR3 runs 15 residues. The trim removed 5 bases at V and 0 bases at J, leaving 6 bases unmatched. The germline CDR1 and CDR2 sequences are LGHDT and YNNKEL (reference sequence). Here the CDR3 reads CASSAPGQLNTEAFF. In DNA form, the CDR3 reads TGTGCCAGCAGCGCCCCGGGACAGCTGAACACTGAAGCTTTCTTT.

This clonotype occurred a few times. The J gene is TRBJ2-1, the V gene TRBV11-3, with TRBD2 matching over 10 bases. The J segment lost 5 bases and the V segment lost 3 bases, leaving 4 bases of the junction unmatched. CDR1 and CDR2 (germline): SGHNT, YENEEA. This CDR3 is built from 15 residues. Here the CDR3 DNA reads TGTGCCAGCAGCTTTACTAGCGGGAACCACAATGAGCAGTTCTTC. Translating it yields CASSFTSGNHNEQFF. Using reference TRBV11-3 and TRBJ2-1 for the parts outside the CDR3, the full variable domain is EAGVVQSPRYKIIEKKQPVAFWCNPISGHNTLYWYLQNLGQGPELLIRYENEEAVDDSQLPKDRFSAERLKGVDSTLKIQPAELGDSAVYLCASSFTSGNHNEQFFGPGTRLTVL.

The chain uses TRBV6-4 and TRBJ2-1, with 8 bases lining up with TRBD2. This CDR3 contains 15 residues. V was clipped by 1 base and J by 10 bases; unmatched bases: 9. Germline CDR1 is MRHNA and CDR2 is SNTAGT. CDR3: CASSDLVGGATEQFF. The CDR3 nucleotides read TGTGCCAGCAGTGACTTGGTCGGGGGGGCCACCGAGCAGTTCTTC.

This clonotype has more than one count but fewer than ten. V usage is TRBV30 and J usage is TRBJ2-3; D is perhaps TRBD2 (6 bases). Germline V gives CDR1 GTSNPN, CDR2 SVGIG (reference sequence). The CDR3 runs 13 residues. V lost 2 bases to trimming and J lost 11 bases, with 17 bases between them. The CDR3, as DNA: TGTGCCTGGAGTTATAGGACTACGAGGAGGCAGTATTTT. As protein: CAWSYRTTRRQYF.